This T cell receptor beta chain appears in the sequencing data of a study of T cell repertoires in cytomegalovirus infection. Study-level background: Public TCR beta signatures marked donors with CMV infection and the matching HLA.

TCRdb re-derived calls from the reads in MiXCR, one entry per CDR3 protein. The sample records 680,000 or so distinct CDR3 sequences, less than 40% being singletons. The CDR3 length is 15 residues. Germline assignment: CDR1 MDHEN and CDR2 SYDVKM. V lost 6 bases, J lost 5 bases, and 7 bases stayed unmatched. This clonotype appeared a few times. The sequencing sample was made of PBMCs. The receptor was derived from a human donor in good health (CMV status not recorded). Some clones in this sample may be carry-over from other donors' samples. The chain links TRBV28 to TRBJ2-4, with 10 bases identical to TRBD2. The CDR3 bases are TGTGCCAGCAGCGGGAATAGCGGGGGGCAAAACATTCAGTACTTC. Its translation: CASSGNSGGQNIQYF.